This T cell receptor (beta chain) was found in a study of T cell responses to AZD1222 COVID-19 vaccine. Study-wide points: Two AZD1222 administrations were followed by greater Spike-specific TCR breadth and depth.

A word on this clone: Its antigen is currently unknown.

Clones were read by immunoSEQ multiplex PCR, and TCRdb kept only the in-frame ones, dropping some. The sample includes around 79,000 clones, approximately 89% seen only once; the top ten take less than 20%. J gave up 0 bases and V 3 bases, and 6 bases lay outside the gene matches. This CDR3 is 16 amino acids long. The germline gives CDR1 MDHEN, CDR2 SYDVKM. The input for sequencing was peripheral blood, taken on day 0 of AZD1222 vaccination. The V call is TRBV28, the J call TRBJ2-7; the match to TRBD2 covers 9 bases. This clonotype was obtained from an adult in good health. CDR3 sequence (DNA): TGTGCCAGCAGTTTGGCTAGCGGGACCGTCTCCTACGAGCAGTACTTC. It encodes CASSLASGTVSYEQYF.